The source of this T cell receptor (beta chain) is a study of T cells after yellow fever vaccination (dated by TCRdb to the late 2010s). About the investigation overall: The SMART-Seq v4 Ultra Low Input RNA kit was used to prepare libraries from fractions with low cell numbers. The cohort comprised two healthy male donors, one aged 18 to 29 and one aged 30 to 39 years. To track T-cell clones before and after primary and booster YFV17D yellow fever vaccination, bulk TCR alpha and beta repertoires were sequenced longitudinally. Bulk PBMC replicates and cell subsets were isolated from blood drawn at multiple timepoints before and after both primary and secondary immunization.

At the junction V is shortened by 6 bases and J by 1 base, with 12 bases in between. The germline V gene (reference sequence) specifies MNHNY as CDR1 and SVGAGI as CDR2. Counted from cysteine to phenylalanine, this CDR3 has 14 amino acids. Solely the CDR3 DNA is kept, with 42 bases framed from the first base. Sequencing relied on an Illumina NovaSeq 6000. TCR cDNA was synthesized by 5'RACE template switching, through which a universal primer site and unique molecular identifiers were introduced. Priming for cDNA synthesis came from both the TCR alpha and TCR beta constant segments. Library amplification used two PCR steps, and the second PCR step added sample barcodes and sequencing adapters. Sequencing of the libraries was done on either Illumina HiSeq 2500 (2x100 bp) or NovaSeq (2x150 bp). Per the source publication's procedure: Reads were demultiplexed and collapsed into UMI consensus sequences with MIGEC, and V(D)J alignment was performed with MiXCR. Clonotypes responding to the vaccine were identified with edgeR on replicate PBMC samples, with the criteria of FDR below 0.01 and a log2 fold change above 5 up to day 15. Each bulk clonotype was labeled CD4 or CD8 based on which sequenced repertoire, CD4 or CD8, contained the clonotype at higher abundance. TCRdb reran the public reads through fastp at Q25 and MiXCR, keeping productive beta chains. CDR3 protein sequences are deduplicated, and each keeps its most common genes and DNA. What appears here as the V and J calls and clone size reflects TCRdb's work, not the paper's. The sample table holds approximately 170,000 distinct CDR3 sequences, of which approximately 9.9% were seen once. In total, the top ten clones hold just over 35% of the sample.

Findings and caveats that apply to the study as a whole: A small fraction of clonotypes showed up in both the CD4 and CD8 compartments, probably as a result of convergent recombination. Only two donors were included in the study, so the extent to which the findings can be generalized is limited. Most clones expanded after primary vaccination were re-detected after the booster (around 96% of CD4 and roughly 87% of CD8), suggesting broad memory maintenance. The secondary T-cell response was weaker than the primary response but faster, peaking on day 5 instead of day 15. Computational filtering was required because FACS-sorted repertoires could contain abundant contaminating clonotypes from the bulk population.

This clonotype came up a few times. No cognate antigen has been identified for it. No base quality values were provided; no much bigger clone lies one nucleotide off. The sample's treatment or condition label, in plain terms: live attenuated yellow fever vaccine strain. A standard Ficoll-Paque protocol was used to isolate PBMCs from peripheral blood. CD4 and CD8 T-cell fractions were isolated with Dynabeads CD4 and CD8 positive selection kits. TriZol was used to extract RNA from bulk PBMCs, CD4 and CD8 fractions, and dextramer-positive and dextramer-negative fractions. The chain couples TRBV6-6 to TRBJ1-1; a tentative D call is TRBD1 (6 bases match). This TCR was sampled from a man younger than 35 who received the YFV17D yellow fever vaccine. The specimen was CD8+ T cells sorted from PBMCs, collected 15 days after the yellow fever booster vaccination. The bases are TGTGCCAGCAGACTCGGGACACCGAACACTGAAGCTTTCTTT. Its translation reads: CASRLGTPNTEAFF.